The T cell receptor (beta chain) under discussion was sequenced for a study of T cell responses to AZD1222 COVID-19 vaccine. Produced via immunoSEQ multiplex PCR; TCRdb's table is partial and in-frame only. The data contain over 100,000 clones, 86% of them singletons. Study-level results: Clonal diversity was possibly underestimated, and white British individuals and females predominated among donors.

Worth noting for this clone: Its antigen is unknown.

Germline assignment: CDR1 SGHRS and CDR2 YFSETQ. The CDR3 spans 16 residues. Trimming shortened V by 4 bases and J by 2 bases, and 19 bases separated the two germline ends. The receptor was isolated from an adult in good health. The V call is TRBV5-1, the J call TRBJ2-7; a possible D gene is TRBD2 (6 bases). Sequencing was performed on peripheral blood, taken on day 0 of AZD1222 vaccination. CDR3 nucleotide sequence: TGCGCCAGCAGCCCGGGACTTAACAAATATCCCTACGAGCAGTACTTC. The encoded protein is CASSPGLNKYPYEQYF.